Following are 10 T cell receptor beta chains from one sample sequenced in a study of T cell responses to AZD1222 COVID-19 vaccine. TCRdb's table, derived via immunoSEQ multiplex PCR, lists solely in-frame clones and lacks some. This table holds under 150,000 clones, roughly 90% found once. The specimen comprised peripheral blood, sampled on day 0 of AZD1222 vaccination. Every receptor here comes from an adult in good health.

The J gene is TRBJ1-1, the V gene TRBV10-3, with 11 bases that match TRBD1. The germline CDR1 and CDR2 sequences are ENHRY and SYGVKD. V dropped 10 bases and J dropped 1; count of bases not matched to a gene: 5. The CDR3 contains 14 residues. CDR3 nucleotides: TGTGCCACCTGGACAGGGGGCCCGAACACTGAAGCTTTCTTT. Amino acid sequence: CATWTGGPNTEAFF.

V usage is TRBV7-2 and J usage is TRBJ1-5; D gene uncertain. V was clipped by 4 bases and J by 8 bases, with 18 bases between them. The germline V gene has CDR1 SGHTA and CDR2 FQGNSA. This CDR3 is 15 amino acids long. The CDR3 sequence is CASSSSSYDHEPQHF. CDR3 bases: TGTGCCAGCAGCTCATCTTCGTATGACCATGAGCCCCAGCATTTT. Full variable domain (outside the CDR3, taken from reference TRBV7-2 and TRBJ1-5): GAGVSQSPSNKVTEKGKDVELRCDPISGHTALYWYRQSLGQGLEFLIYFQGNSAPDKSGLPSDRFSAERTGGSVSTLTIQRTQQEDSAVYLCASSSSSYDHEPQHFGDGTRLSIL.

The chain is built from TRBV29-1 and TRBJ1-1; D not certain. The CDR3 is made up of 14 amino acids. Germline CDR1 SQVTM, CDR2 ANQGSEA. V lost 6 bases and J 5 bases, leaving 19 bases between the germline ends. Here the CDR3 reads CSVAHQVVWTEAFF. In DNA form, the CDR3 reads TGCAGCGTCGCGCATCAGGTAGTTTGGACTGAAGCTTTCTTT.

The gene calls are TRBV12-3 or TRBV12-4 and TRBJ2-1; D unresolved. Trimming cost V 5 bases and J 8 bases, with 13 bases left between them. The CDR3 consists of 13 residues. CDR3: CASSPTITDEQFF. The CDR3 DNA is TGTGCCAGCAGTCCGACCATTACGGATGAGCAGTTCTTC.

J is TRBJ2-3 and V is TRBV5-1; the D call may be TRBD1 or TRBD2 (5 bases each). Germline CDR1 SGHRS, CDR2 YFSETQ. Trimming pared 4 bases from V and 2 bases from J, leaving 17 bases between. This CDR3 is built from 16 residues. The CDR3 DNA is TGCGCCAGCAGCCCTGGGGGTCCGGCCTACACAGATACGCAGTATTTT. Translation: CASSPGGPAYTDTQYF. Full variable domain (outside the CDR3, taken from reference TRBV5-1 and TRBJ2-3): KAGVTQTPRYLIKTRGQQVTLSCSPISGHRSVSWYQQTPGQGLQFLFEYFSETQRNKGNFPGRFSGRQFSNSRSEMNVSTLELGDSALYLCASSPGGPAYTDTQYFGPGTRLTVL.

This clone was observed a single time. This sequence joins TRBV24-1 and TRBJ1-5; TRBD1 is a possible D gene (5 bases). CDR3 length: 20 residues. The V end was cut by 9 bases, the J end by 5 bases, with 34 bases between. Germline values: CDR1 KGHDR, CDR2 SFDVKD. The CDR3 DNA sequence: TGTGCCACCTCACTACTACCCCCCCAGGGTGATATTTGTAGTCATCAGCCCCAGCATTTT. Its translation is CATSLLPPQGDICSHQPQHF.

This clone was seen a handful of times. The chain has TRBV5-4 and TRBJ1-1; possible D gene TRBD1, 5 bases. With 4 bases removed from V and 8 bases from J, the gap between germline ends came to 9 bases. The CDR3 totals 11 residues. The germline V gene has CDR1 SGHNT and CDR2 YYREEE (reference sequence). The CDR3 DNA follows: TGTGCCAGCAGCACAGGCACGGAAGCTTTCTTT. Its translation is CASSTGTEAFF. The full variable domain, in which reference TRBV5-4 and TRBJ1-1 provide the parts outside the CDR3, is ETGVTQSPTHLIKTRGQQVTLRCSSQSGHNTVSWYQQALGQGPQFIFQYYREEENGRGNFPPRFSGLQFPNYSSELNVNALELDDSALYLCASSTGTEAFFGQGTRLTVV.

With regard to this clone: A junction boundary mismatches the germline segment, possibly from a read error. The V gene is TRBV7-7, the J gene TRBJ2-5; TRBD1 agrees at 8 bases. CDR1 and CDR2 from the germline V gene are SSHAT and FNYEAQ (reference sequence). CDR3 size: 15 residues. The CDR3 nucleotides read TGTGCTAGCAGCTCGGGGGACAGGCGGCAAGAGACCCAGTACTTC. This translates into CASSSGDRRQETQYF. The full variable domain, with the rest looked up from reference TRBV7-7 and TRBJ2-5, is GAGVSQSPRYKVTKRGQDVTLRCDPISSHATLYWYQQALGQGPEFLTYFNYEAQPDKSGLPSDRFSAERPEGSISTLTIQRTEQRDSAMYRCASSSGDRRQETQYFGPGTRLLVL.

V usage is TRBV15 and J usage is TRBJ2-7, with a possible D match to TRBD1 (5 bases). CDR1 LNHNV and CDR2 YYDKDF come from the germline V gene (reference sequence). V was shortened by 5 bases and J by 1 base, with 9 bases between the two germline ends. The CDR3 runs to 13 residues. The CDR3 sequence: CATSLGQSYEQYF. The CDR3 DNA reads as TGTGCCACCAGCCTCGGACAATCCTACGAGCAGTACTTC.

The V call is TRBV28, the J call TRBJ1-1, with a weak D call TRBD1 (6 bases). V was trimmed by 3 bases and J by 5 bases, leaving 13 bases between them. Germline V CDR1 and CDR2: MDHEN, SYDVKM. CDR3 length: 14 residues. The chain's CDR3 is CASSFSGVRTEAFF. The CDR3 nucleotides read TGTGCCAGCAGTTTCTCAGGGGTCAGGACTGAAGCTTTCTTT. Together with reference TRBV28 and TRBJ1-1, the CDR3 gives the full variable domain: DVKVTQSSRYLVKRTGEKVFLECVQDMDHENMFWYRQDPGLGLRLIYFSYDVKMKEKGDIPEGYSVSREKKERFSLILESASTNQTSMYLCASSFSGVRTEAFFGQGTRLTVV.